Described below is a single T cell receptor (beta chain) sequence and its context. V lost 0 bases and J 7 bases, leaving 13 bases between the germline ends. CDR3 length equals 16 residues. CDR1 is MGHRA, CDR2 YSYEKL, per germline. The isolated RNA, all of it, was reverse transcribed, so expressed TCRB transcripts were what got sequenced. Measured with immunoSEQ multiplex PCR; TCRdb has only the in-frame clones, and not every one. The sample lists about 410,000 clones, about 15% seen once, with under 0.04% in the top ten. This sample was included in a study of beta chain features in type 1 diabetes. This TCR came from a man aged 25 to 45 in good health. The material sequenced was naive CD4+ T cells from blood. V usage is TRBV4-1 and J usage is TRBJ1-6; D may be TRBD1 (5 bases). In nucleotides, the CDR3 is TGCGCCAGCAGCCAAGAGTGGGCAGGGAGGAATTCACCCCTCCACTTT. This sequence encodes CASSQEWAGRNSPLHF.